This T cell receptor beta chain was identified during a study of CD8 T cells in ankylosing spondylitis. Findings of the study overall: Disease-linked clones were CD8+ and relatively rare in peripheral blood. A motif of under ten highly homologous TCR beta variants was seen as apparently characteristic of ankylosing spondylitis blood. Significantly higher representation of disease-linked clones was reported for matched ankylosing spondylitis synovial fluid.

Points on this clonotype: No antigen is known for it.

Libraries for TCR beta were made by quantitative 5'-RACE with molecular barcodes. TCRdb ran MiXCR on the 5' RACE reads and lists one entry per CDR3 protein. Among hundreds of thousands of distinct CDR3 sequences listed, about 13% were seen once. Germline V lookup: CDR1 LGHDT, CDR2 YNNKEL (reference sequence). The V and J ends lost 2 bases and 7 bases respectively, with 8 bases between them. This CDR3 is built from 13 residues. The chain employs TRBV3-1 and TRBJ2-2, with D hard to call. The material sequenced was blood, either unsorted or a sorted T cell fraction (not recorded which). The origin of this receptor is a male donor with ankylosing spondylitis. The CDR3 is CASSQNHGGELFF. In DNA, the CDR3 is TGTGCCAGCAGCCAAAACCACGGCGGGGAGCTGTTTTTT. Full variable domain (remainder filled in from reference TRBV3-1 and TRBJ2-2): DTAVSQTPKYLVTQMGNDKSIKCEQNLGHDTMYWYKQDSKKFLKIMFSYNNKELIINETVPNRFSPKSPDKAHLNLHINSLELGDSAVYFCASSQNHGGELFFGEGSRLTVL.